This T cell receptor beta chain was found in a study of T-cell memory formation after mild COVID-19. TCRdb ran MiXCR on the 5' RACE reads and lists one entry per CDR3 protein. The data hold some 450,000 distinct CDR3 sequences, with about a sixth observed a single time. CDR3 size: 12 residues. Trimming shortened V by 11 bases and J by 3 bases, and 14 bases separated the two germline ends. Germline lookup yields CDR1 ENHRY and CDR2 SYGVKD. Sequencing input: PBMCs or a T cell subset sorted from them (not recorded which). The origin of this receptor is a man aged 18 to 35 who had mild COVID-19 (a few samples of this study predate the infection). Cell type and time point are not known. V gene TRBV10-3 combines with J gene TRBJ2-7; possibly TRBD2 for D (5 bases). The CDR3 region has the DNA TGTGCCGTCCAGACGGGAAACTACGAGCAGTACTTC. Translated: CAVQTGNYEQYF.